These 29 T cell receptor beta chains share one sample of origin, sequenced in a study of cytomegalovirus exposure and HLA in healthy donors. The PCR had 60 Vbeta and 13 Jbeta primers. Sequenced by immunoSEQ multiplex PCR; TCRdb stores in-frame clones only, minus some. The data hold roughly 110,000 clones, with around 76% observed a single time. The sample taken for sequencing was PBMCs. These receptors originate from a man aged 18-30 years in good health and CMV-seronegative.

This sequence joins TRBV5-1 and TRBJ1-4; a weak D match, TRBD1 (5 bases). Germline CDR1 and CDR2: SGHRS and YFSETQ. V lost 4 bases to trimming and J lost 4 bases, with 11 bases between them. This CDR3 comprises 14 residues. The CDR3 loop is CASSPVTDNEKLFF. Written as DNA, the CDR3 is TGCGCCAGCAGCCCCGTGACAGATAATGAAAAACTGTTTTTT.

V is TRBV9 and J is TRBJ2-7, with a tentative D call TRBD2 (6 bases). Per the germline V gene, CDR1 is SGDLS and CDR2 is YYNGEE. The CDR3 extends over 16 amino acids. The V end lost 0 bases, the J end lost 12 bases, and 25 bases lay between the germline ends. The CDR3 region is CASSVGSGLATTKRYF. In DNA form, the CDR3 reads TGTGCCAGCAGCGTAGGTTCAGGGCTAGCGACGACCAAGCGGTACTTC.

The chain uses TRBV5-1 and TRBJ1-1, with 10 bases aligning to TRBD1. CDR1 SGHRS and CDR2 YFSETQ come from the germline V gene. Trimming removed 0 bases from V and 5 bases from J; junction bases left unmatched: 4. The CDR3 spans 15 residues. CDR3 nucleotide sequence: TGCGCCAGCAGCTTGGATGGACAGGGGGTAACTGAAGCTTTCTTT. Amino acid sequence: CASSLDGQGVTEAFF.

The V and J genes are TRBV4-3 and TRBJ2-1, with TRBD2 matching 7 bases. CDR1 is LGHNA, CDR2 YSLEER, per germline. CDR3 length: 15 amino acids. V shed 7 bases and J 6 bases; nucleotides not matched to a gene: 12. CDR3 protein: CASNQDWGGFNEQFF. The CDR3 nucleotides are TGCGCCAGCAACCAGGATTGGGGAGGGTTCAATGAGCAGTTCTTC.

The chain recombines TRBV5-1 with TRBJ2-1; TRBD2 aligns across 11 bases. This CDR3 comprises 16 residues. From germline, CDR1 is SGHRS and CDR2 YFSETQ. V shed 0 bases, J shed 4 bases, and the junction held 3 bases outside the gene matches. CDR3 DNA: TGCGCCAGCAGCTTGGTTTCTAGCGGGGGGTACAATGAGCAGTTCTTC. This codes for CASSLVSSGGYNEQFF.

The CDR3 reads CATSSRGTGSGSNQPQHF. The CDR3 DNA is TGTGCCACCAGCTCTAGGGGGACAGGGAGTGGGAGCAATCAGCCCCAGCATTTT. The rearrangement joins TRBV15 to TRBJ1-5; TRBD1 matches at 9 bases. Looked up from germline, CDR1 is LNHNV and CDR2 is YYDKDF (reference sequence). This CDR3 has 18 residues. The V segment lost 5 bases and the J segment 1 base; nucleotides outside the gene matches: 12. Looking up the rest from reference TRBV15 and TRBJ1-5 gives the full variable domain: DAMVIQNPRYQVTQFGKPVTLSCSQTLNHNVMYWYQQKSSQAPKLLFHYYDKDFNNEADTPDNFQSRRPNTSFCFLDIRSPGLGDTAMYLCATSSRGTGSGSNQPQHFGDGTRLSIL.

CDR3 coding DNA: TGTGCCAGCAGCTTCGAGTGGGACAGGGCGGGCTACACCTTC. Translating it yields CASSFEWDRAGYTF. The V and J genes are TRBV7-9 and TRBJ1-2; TRBD1 matches 9 bases. Germline V gene lookup returns CDR1 SEHNR and CDR2 FQNEAQ (reference sequence). CDR3 length: 14 amino acids. V lost 3 bases and J lost 8; bases outside the gene matches: 7.

This chain links TRBV4-3 with TRBJ1-4, with 7 bases matching TRBD1. This CDR3 is built from 13 residues. With 3 bases clipped from V and 5 bases from J, the junction kept 0 bases outside the gene matches. Germline V CDR1 and CDR2: LGHNA, YSLEER. The CDR3: CASSQTGNEKLFF. The CDR3 region has the DNA TGCGCCAGCAGCCAGACAGGGAATGAAAAACTGTTTTTT.

V gene TRBV7-9 combines with J gene TRBJ1-3, with D unresolved. The CDR3 length is 14 residues. Trimming cost V 0 bases and J 3 bases, with 6 bases left between them. Germline V gene data show CDR1 as SEHNR and CDR2 as FQNEAQ (reference sequence). The CDR3 nucleotides read TGTGCCAGCAGCTTAGCCGGGAGTGGAAACACCATATATTTT. This sequence encodes CASSLAGSGNTIYF.

The rearrangement uses TRBV4-3 and TRBJ2-2, with no clear D. With 5 bases removed from V and 4 bases from J, the gap between germline ends came to 17 bases. Germline values: CDR1 LGHNA, CDR2 YSLEER. The CDR3 has 16 residues. Here the CDR3 reads CASSFTAKGFTGELFF. The CDR3 bases are TGCGCCAGCAGCTTTACAGCTAAAGGCTTCACCGGGGAGCTGTTTTTT.

V usage is TRBV29-1 and J usage is TRBJ2-5; D is uncertain. The CDR3 has 12 residues. Germline V lookup: CDR1 SQVTM, CDR2 ANQGSEA. Trimming left V 5 bases short and J 2 bases short, with 9 bases between. CDR3 nucleotides: TGCAGCGTTTATAGCCTTCAAGAGACCCAGTACTTC. Protein: CSVYSLQETQYF.

The chain couples TRBV5-4 to TRBJ2-5; weak D call: TRBD1 (6 bases). Germline V gives CDR1 SGHNT, CDR2 YYREEE (reference sequence). CDR3 size: 19 residues. V was clipped by 5 bases and J by 4 bases, with 30 bases between them. CDR3 sequence reads: CASSSPGTNWGSSVETQYF. CDR3 bases: TGTGCCAGCAGTTCCCCCGGGACAAACTGGGGCAGTAGTGTAGAGACCCAGTACTTC.

The chain recombines TRBV2 with TRBJ2-7; tentatively, D is TRBD1 (5 bases). V was cut by 1 base and J by 4 bases, with 11 bases left in between. This CDR3 comprises 14 residues. Germline CDR1 SNHLY, CDR2 FYNNEI. This chain's CDR3 is CASSEGGRKYEQYF. The DNA for the CDR3 is TGTGCCAGCAGTGAAGGGGGCAGGAAATACGAGCAGTACTTC.

This clone was picked up one time. The genes are TRBV19 and TRBJ1-5, with a possible D match to TRBD1 (6 bases). Between the trimmed V and J ends, which lost 2 bases and 7 bases, there was a span of 12 bases. The germline CDR1 and CDR2 sequences are LNHDA and SQIVND (reference sequence). The CDR3 sequence is 14 residues long. The CDR3 coding sequence is TGTGCCAGTAGTATAACGGGGGGCGCGCAGCCCCAGCATTTT. It specifies CASSITGGAQPQHF.

The chain uses TRBV11-2 and TRBJ1-5; unclear D gene. V was cut by 1 base and J by 2 bases, with 9 bases left in between. The CDR3 covers 15 residues. Germline V gene sequence: CDR1 SGHAT, CDR2 FQNNGV. CDR3 DNA sequence: TGTGCCAGCAGCTTAGGTTGGTCAGGCAATCAGCCCCAGCATTTT. It encodes CASSLGWSGNQPQHF.

The genes are TRBV11-2 and TRBJ2-7, with D uncertain. Trimming cost V 2 bases and J 4 bases, with 6 bases left between them. In germline, CDR1 is SGHAT, CDR2 FQNNGV. CDR3 length equals 12 residues. In DNA, the CDR3 is TGTGCCAGCAGCTTAACCCGGTACGAGCAGTACTTC. This encodes CASSLTRYEQYF.

The V gene is TRBV15, the J gene TRBJ2-7; 7 bases align to TRBD2. CDR1 and CDR2 (germline): LNHNV, YYDKDF (reference sequence). V lost 1 base to trimming and J lost 4 bases; unmatched junction nucleotides: 7. The CDR3 has 15 residues. CDR3 bases: TGTGCCACCAGCAGAGCCCGGGGGGAGGGTTACGAGCAGTACTTC. Translating it yields CATSRARGEGYEQYF.

A few counts support this clone. The chain joins TRBV18 to TRBJ2-7; tentatively, D is TRBD2 (6 bases). The CDR3 loop spans 14 amino acids. Trimming cost V 5 bases and J 3 bases, with 14 bases left between them. The germline gives CDR1 KGHSH, CDR2 LQKENI. Written as DNA, the CDR3 is TGTGCCAGCTCAAGGCTAGCGAGGCACTACGAGCAGTACTTC. Amino acid sequence: CASSRLARHYEQYF.

This rearrangement joins TRBV11-3 to TRBJ2-3; weak D call: TRBD1 (5 bases). CDR1 is SGHNT, CDR2 YENEEA, per germline. The CDR3 is 17 residues long. V dropped 5 bases and J dropped 5 bases, with 23 bases sitting between them. The CDR3 loop reads CASSPRISGRDGDTQYF. The CDR3 DNA reads as TGTGCCAGCAGCCCCAGAATATCAGGGCGTGACGGAGATACGCAGTATTTT.

This clone is medium-sized. This sequence joins TRBV29-1 and TRBJ1-4; 10 nucleotides line up with TRBD1. This CDR3 has 13 residues. Germline CDR1 reads SQVTM; CDR2 reads ANQGSEA. V lost 8 bases and J lost 10; bases outside the gene matches: 10. DNA of the CDR3: TGCAGCTTTACCGGACAGGGGGAGGTAAAACTGTTTTTT. It is translated as CSFTGQGEVKLFF.

The CDR3 sequence: CASSEATVNSPLHF. CDR3 nucleotide sequence: TGTGCCAGCAGTGAAGCGACAGTAAATTCACCCCTCCACTTT. The chain combines TRBV6-1 with TRBJ1-6, with D possibly matching TRBD1 (5 bases). CDR1 MNHNS and CDR2 SASEGT come from the germline V gene. The CDR3 length is 14 residues. The V and J ends lost 0 bases and 7 bases respectively, with 7 bases between them.

In the case of this clone: Mismatch with germline at one junction end may stem from a read error. The chain links TRBV18 to TRBJ1-2; the D gene is possibly TRBD1 (5 bases). The CDR3 runs 13 residues. Per germline, CDR1 KGHSH and CDR2 LQKENI. CDR3 DNA sequence: TGTGCCAGCTCACCACTGCGGGACTATGGCTACCCCTTC. Translating it yields CASSPLRDYGYPF.

In DNA, the CDR3 is TGTGCCAGCAGTTTTAAGGGTGGCCGGACAGGGGGGTATGGTTCACCCCTCCACTTT. This codes for CASSFKGGRTGGYGSPLHF. The chain uses TRBV27 and TRBJ1-6; TRBD1 matches 10 bases. The germline V gene encodes CDR1 MNHEY and CDR2 SMNVEV (reference sequence). With 3 bases clipped from V and 9 bases from J, the junction kept 17 bases outside the gene matches. The CDR3 is made up of 19 amino acids.

Details on this clone: One junction end does not reproduce the germline sequence, and a read error may be involved. V usage is TRBV7-9 and J usage is TRBJ2-3; D possibly corresponds to TRBD1 (6 bases). CDR1 SEHNR and CDR2 FQNEAQ come from the germline V gene (reference sequence). CDR3 length equals 15 residues. The CDR3 sequence is CSSSIGNRVTDTQYF. DNA for the CDR3: TGTTCCAGCAGCATAGGAAACAGGGTGACAGATACGCAGTATTTT.

V and J are TRBV5-1 and TRBJ1-5; 9 positions agree with TRBD1. The CDR3 consists of 16 residues. Germline V gene data show CDR1 as SGHRS and CDR2 as YFSETQ. After removal of 0 bases from V and 3 bases from J, the junction contained 4 bases not matched to a gene. The CDR3 nucleotides are TGCGCCAGCAGCTTGGGGGGGACAGGGTTCAATCAGCCCCAGCATTTT. Its translation: CASSLGGTGFNQPQHF. The complete variable domain, with remaining parts taken from reference TRBV5-1 and TRBJ1-5, reads KAGVTQTPRYLIKTRGQQVTLSCSPISGHRSVSWYQQTPGQGLQFLFEYFSETQRNKGNFPGRFSGRQFSNSRSEMNVSTLELGDSALYLCASSLGGTGFNQPQHFGDGTRLSIL.

The chain combines TRBV7-2 with TRBJ1-2, with D perhaps matching TRBD1 (5 bases). CDR1 SGHTA and CDR2 FQGNSA come from the germline V gene. Trimming took 1 base from V and 8 from J, leaving 11 bases between them. The CDR3 loop spans 13 amino acids. The CDR3 here is CASSLVAGRGYTF. For the CDR3, the DNA is TGTGCCAGCAGCTTAGTGGCGGGGCGGGGCTACACCTTC.

The chain carries TRBV6-1 and TRBJ2-5, with D possibly TRBD1 on 7 matching bases. The CDR3 contains 14 residues. V was trimmed by 8 bases and J by 5 bases, leaving 18 bases between them. Germline V gene lookup returns CDR1 MNHNS and CDR2 SASEGT. The CDR3 nucleotides are TGTGCCAGCTTCACGACAGGGAGGTGGGAGACCCAGTACTTC. It specifies CASFTTGRWETQYF.

The chain joins TRBV5-6 to TRBJ2-3, with TRBD1 matching 8 bases. After removal of 3 bases from V and 5 bases from J, the junction contained 8 bases not matched to a gene. This CDR3 region has 15 residues. Looked up from germline, CDR1 is SGHDT and CDR2 is YYEEEE. The CDR3 spells CASSSLDRDRDTQYF. The CDR3 nucleotides are TGTGCCAGCAGCTCCTTGGACAGGGACCGAGATACGCAGTATTTT.

The chain combines TRBV9 with TRBJ2-1; 11 bases are a match to TRBD2. Germline loops: CDR1 SGDLS, CDR2 YYNGEE. The J segment lost 4 bases and the V segment lost 4 bases, leaving 1 base of the junction unmatched. This CDR3 region has 14 residues. CDR3 sequence reads: CASSSSGGYNEQFF. The CDR3 DNA sequence: TGTGCCAGCAGCTCTAGCGGGGGGTACAATGAGCAGTTCTTC.